This T cell receptor (beta chain) is drawn from a study of monozygotic twins with inflammatory bowel disease. Using the 5' RACE reads, TCRdb records one entry per CDR3 protein without DNA. The sample totals around 400,000 distinct CDR3 sequences. CDR1 and CDR2 (germline): MNHEY, SVGAGI. The CDR3 is 11 residues long. Notes on the study in general: Among IBD patients, TCRbeta diversity (inverse Simpson) was lower than in healthy co-twins. Patient-to-patient differences in immunosuppressive treatment may have added variability to the repertoires.

Donors each contributed one blood sample measuring under 3 ml. In regard to this clonotype: Its target is not known.

The clonotype was recovered from a human donor with ulcerative colitis or Crohn's disease, or a healthy co-twin of an affected twin (not recorded which). Sequenced material: blood. The V gene is TRBV6-5, the J gene TRBJ2-3. The CDR3 loop is CASTQSDTQYF.